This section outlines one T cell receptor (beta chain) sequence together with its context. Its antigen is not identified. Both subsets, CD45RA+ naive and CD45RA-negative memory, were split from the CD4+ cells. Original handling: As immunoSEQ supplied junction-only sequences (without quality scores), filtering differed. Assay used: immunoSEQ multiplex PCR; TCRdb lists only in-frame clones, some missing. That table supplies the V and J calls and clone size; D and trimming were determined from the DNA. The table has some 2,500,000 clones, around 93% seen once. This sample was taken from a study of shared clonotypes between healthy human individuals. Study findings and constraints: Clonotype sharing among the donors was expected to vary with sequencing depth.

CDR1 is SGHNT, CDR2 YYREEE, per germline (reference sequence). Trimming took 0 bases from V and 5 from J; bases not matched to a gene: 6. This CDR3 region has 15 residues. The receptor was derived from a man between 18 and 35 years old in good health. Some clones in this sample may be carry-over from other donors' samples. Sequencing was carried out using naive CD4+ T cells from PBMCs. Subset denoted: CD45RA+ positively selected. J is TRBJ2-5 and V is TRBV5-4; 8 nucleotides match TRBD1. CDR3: CASSLGSGGLETQYF. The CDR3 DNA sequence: TGTGCCAGCAGCTTGGGTTCAGGGGGCCTTGAGACCCAGTACTTC. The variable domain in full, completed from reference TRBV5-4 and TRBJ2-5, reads ETGVTQSPTHLIKTRGQQVTLRCSSQSGHNTVSWYQQALGQGPQFIFQYYREEENGRGNFPPRFSGLQFPNYSSELNVNALELDDSALYLCASSLGSGGLETQYFGPGTRLLVL.